This T cell receptor (beta chain) originates from a study of blood T cell repertoires in COVID-19. Study context: Italy, Spain and the United States were the sources of the convalescent and acute COVID-19 samples. From T cells, B-cell-depleted T cells, or PBMCs came the material, which was cDNA or gDNA.

In the study's own analysis: Estimated nucleated cell counts came from reference gene primer amplification. Clones were read by immunoSEQ multiplex PCR, and TCRdb kept only the in-frame ones, dropping some. For V, J and clone size, that table is used; D and trimming come from the DNA. The sample lists approximately 310,000 clones, 70% to 90% seen once, with around 7.8% in the top ten. Many counts were recorded for this clone. Trimming shortened V by 1 base and J by 6 bases, and 18 bases separated the two germline ends. Germline CDR1 and CDR2: SGHTA and FQGTGA. The CDR3 has 17 amino acids. This chain links TRBV7-3 with TRBJ2-2; D perhaps matches TRBD1 (6 bases). The source of this sequence is a woman in her forties or fifties who had recovered from COVID-19. Material: peripheral blood. Here the CDR3 reads CASSLKVNRALPGELFF. The CDR3 DNA reads TGTGCCAGCAGCTTAAAGGTCAACAGGGCCTTGCCCGGGGAGCTGTTTTTT.